The clone carrying this TCR beta chain has more than one count but fewer than ten. Its antigen is not identified. Relying on iRepertoire HTBI primers and Arm-PCR of CDR3 regions, the team built TCR beta libraries. MiXCR was run by TCRdb on the multiplex PCR reads, yielding one entry per CDR3 protein. The sample has 500,000 or so distinct CDR3 sequences, 13% to 15% seen once; the top ten hold around a sixth. Trimming left V 3 bases short and J 1 base short, with 9 bases between. The CDR3 runs to 14 residues. Germline CDR1 LNHDA, CDR2 SQIVND (reference sequence). This sample stems from a study of regulatory T cells in long-lasting Graves disease. Study-wide results and limits: Persistent patients shared more public clonotypes (over 2,500) than new patients (under 1,000). Persistent-disease Graves' patients showed less TCR diversity than new cases.

Time point noted: newly diagnosed GD, antithyroid drugs for less than 3 months. The TCR library was made from RNA that had been extracted from PBMCs in TRIzol. Separately, the same data were catalogued under a study of T cells in Graves' hyperthyroidism and ophthalmopathy. That study reports: Graves' hyperthyroidism without ophthalmopathy progression within 18 months was termed stable.

The sequenced sample was peripheral blood mononuclear cells (PBMCs), obtained at new diagnosis, from a patient treated with antithyroid drugs. This TCR was sampled from a woman between 45 and 60 years old with Graves disease. The J gene is TRBJ1-1, the V gene TRBV19; D unresolved. The CDR3: CASSMISGNTEAFF. In DNA form, the CDR3 reads TGTGCCAGTAGTATGATTTCAGGGAACACTGAAGCTTTCTTT.